These 18 T cell receptor beta chains originate from one sample sequenced in a study of cytomegalovirus exposure and HLA in healthy donors. Assay: immunoSEQ multiplex PCR; the TCRdb copy retains only in-frame clones and omits some. The top ten hold 3.6% of the sample, which has tens of thousands of clones, 80% to 95% seen once. The sample consisted of PBMCs. The receptors were sampled from a young woman in good health and CMV-seronegative.

The CDR3 here is CASSYSNIWNTEAFF. Here the CDR3 DNA reads TGTGCCAGCAGTTACTCTAATATCTGGAACACTGAAGCTTTCTTT. The chain is built from TRBV6-5 and TRBJ1-1; no reliable D call. Germline V lookup: CDR1 MNHEY, CDR2 SVGAGI. CDR3 length: 15 amino acids. V dropped 0 bases and J dropped 1 base, with 9 bases sitting between them.

The CDR3 DNA sequence: TGCGCCAGCAGCCAACCGGACAGGGGTAACGGCGGGGAGCTGTTTTTT. The encoded protein is CASSQPDRGNGGELFF. V gene TRBV4-1 combines with J gene TRBJ2-2, with 9 nucleotides matching TRBD1. The CDR3 has 16 residues. After removal of 2 bases from V and 7 bases from J, the junction contained 8 bases not matched to a gene. The germline V gene encodes CDR1 MGHRA and CDR2 YSYEKL.

This chain links TRBV5-6 with TRBJ1-5; 8 positions agree with TRBD1. The CDR3 is 16 amino acids. The germline V gene encodes CDR1 SGHDT and CDR2 YYEEEE. V shed 0 bases and J 2 bases; nucleotides not matched to a gene: 4. CDR3 in amino acids: CASSLAGQGGNQPQHF. The CDR3 DNA sequence: TGTGCCAGCAGCTTGGCCGGACAGGGAGGCAATCAGCCCCAGCATTTT.

The V gene is TRBV6-5, the J gene TRBJ2-5; TRBD2 matches at 11 bases. CDR1 MNHEY and CDR2 SVGAGI come from the germline V gene. This CDR3 contains 16 residues. Trimming removed 2 bases from V and 7 bases from J; junction bases left unmatched: 9. In nucleotides, the CDR3 is TGTGCCAGCAGTTACGATGGGACTAGCGGTTTGGTGACCCAGTACTTC. This translates into CASSYDGTSGLVTQYF.

The chain employs TRBV7-2 and TRBJ1-6; 7 bases map to TRBD1. Germline CDR1 and CDR2: SGHTA and FQGNSA. Trimming cost V 5 bases and J 3 bases; bases outside gene matches: 10. The CDR3 totals 17 residues. The CDR3 region is CASSPPLGQFYNSPLHF. CDR3 nucleotides: TGTGCCAGCAGCCCTCCTTTGGGACAGTTCTATAATTCACCCCTCCACTTT.

CDR3 nucleotides: TGTGCCAGCAGCTTGAACGCGGGGAGCTCCTATAATTCACCCCTCCACTTT. It translates to CASSLNAGSSYNSPLHF. The V call is TRBV5-4, the J call TRBJ1-6, with D unclear. The ends were cut back, 1 base at V and 0 bases at J, with 11 bases in the middle. Per the germline V gene, CDR1 is SGHNT and CDR2 is YYREEE (reference sequence). The CDR3 consists of 17 residues.

The chain links TRBV6-1 to TRBJ1-5, with D perhaps matching TRBD1 (5 bases). The V end lost 9 bases, the J end lost 3 bases, and 12 bases lay between the germline ends. Germline loops: CDR1 MNHNS, CDR2 SASEGT. The CDR3 contains 13 residues. This CDR3 reads CASSDRHNQPQHF. DNA for the CDR3: TGTGCCAGTTCCGACAGACACAATCAGCCCCAGCATTTT.

This sequence joins TRBV5-1 and TRBJ2-1; 9 bases match TRBD2. J gave up 5 bases and V 4 bases, and 10 bases lay outside the gene matches. Germline assignment: CDR1 SGHRS and CDR2 YFSETQ. The CDR3 totals 16 residues. In nucleotides, the CDR3 is TGCGCCAGCAGCCACTTAAGACTAGCGGAGAACAATGAGCAGTTCTTC. Translated: CASSHLRLAENNEQFF.

This sequence joins TRBV12-5 and TRBJ1-1; D is possibly TRBD1 (5 bases). Germline lookup yields CDR1 LGHNT and CDR2 FRNRAP. V was shortened by 3 bases and J by 5 bases, with 13 bases between the two germline ends. The CDR3 contains 14 residues. The CDR3 DNA sequence: TGTGCTAGTGGTTTCCCGGGGCGGGAGACTGAAGCTTTCTTT. Amino acid sequence: CASGFPGRETEAFF.

This rearrangement joins TRBV7-8 to TRBJ2-3, with 7 bases fitting TRBD2. The CDR3 runs to 16 residues. The junction had 6 bases not matched to a gene; V was cut back by 1 base and J by 2 bases. Germline V gives CDR1 SGHVS, CDR2 FQNEAQ. CDR3 protein: CASSLESGGTTDTQYF. The DNA for the CDR3 is TGTGCCAGCAGCTTAGAGTCGGGGGGTACCACAGATACGCAGTATTTT.

V is TRBV11-2 and J is TRBJ2-3, with D perhaps matching TRBD2 (6 bases). Germline CDR1 SGHAT, CDR2 FQNNGV. The length of the CDR3 is 16 residues. V lost 3 bases and J 4 bases, leaving 17 bases between the germline ends. In DNA form, the CDR3 reads TGTGCCAGCAGCTTTCGGGGGACCCTAGTTGCAGATACGCAGTATTTT. Translation gives CASSFRGTLVADTQYF.

The genes are TRBV30 and TRBJ2-5, with TRBD1 matching 8 bases. The V and J ends lost 2 bases and 2 bases, in that order; junction bases with no gene match: 1. Germline CDR1 and CDR2: GTSNPN and SVGIG (reference sequence). The length of the CDR3 is 13 residues. The CDR3 is CAWSQGAQETQYF. The CDR3, as DNA: TGTGCCTGGAGTCAGGGGGCTCAAGAGACCCAGTACTTC.

The chain joins TRBV7-2 to TRBJ1-6, with TRBD1 as a possible D gene (6 bases). The CDR3 loop spans 15 amino acids. The V end lost 5 bases, the J end lost 6 bases, and 14 bases lay between the germline ends. The germline V gene encodes CDR1 SGHTA and CDR2 FQGNSA. The CDR3 nucleotides read TGTGCCAGCAGCACTGGGACAATTCCTAATTCACCCCTCCACTTT. It is translated as CASSTGTIPNSPLHF.

The chain recombines TRBV7-2 with TRBJ1-2; D call uncertain. Trimming shortened V by 2 bases and J by 1 base, and 11 bases separated the two germline ends. This CDR3 is built from 15 residues. Germline CDR1 reads SGHTA; CDR2 reads FQGNSA. This CDR3 is CASSLMPGGNYGYTF. CDR3 nucleotide sequence: TGTGCCAGCAGCTTAATGCCCGGCGGTAACTATGGCTACACCTTC.

The chain is built from TRBV13 and TRBJ2-1, with TRBD2 identical over 9 bases. This CDR3 comprises 17 residues. Germline CDR1 and CDR2: PRHDT and FYEKMQ (reference sequence). V shed 4 bases and J 1 base; nucleotides not matched to a gene: 8. The DNA of the CDR3 is TGTGCCAGCAGCTCTGGAGGAGCGGGAGGTTCCTACAATGAGCAGTTCTTC. This translates into CASSSGGAGGSYNEQFF.

This clone has a handful of counts. This chain's CDR3 is CASSPGLGADTQYF. The CDR3 nucleotides read TGTGCCAGCAGTCCGGGACTAGGGGCAGATACGCAGTATTTT. This chain links TRBV6-4 with TRBJ2-3; 8 bases are a match to TRBD2. V shed 5 bases, J shed 4 bases, and the junction held 5 bases outside the gene matches. This CDR3 is built from 14 residues. The germline CDR1 and CDR2 sequences are MRHNA and SNTAGT.

V is TRBV2 and J is TRBJ2-1; D is unresolved. The CDR3 runs 12 residues. Germline CDR1 reads SNHLY; CDR2 reads FYNNEI. Trimming took 5 bases from V and 8 from J, leaving 10 bases between them. CDR3 nucleotides: TGTGCCAGCAGTTCGAGGTGGGATGAGCAGTTCTTC. This translates into CASSSRWDEQFF.

The chain recombines TRBV28 with TRBJ2-7, with TRBD1 as a possible D gene (6 bases). CDR3 length equals 12 residues. V gave up 6 bases and J gave up 3 bases, with 9 bases separating them. From germline, CDR1 is MDHEN and CDR2 SYDVKM. This chain's CDR3 is CASRQGIYEQYF. The CDR3 DNA reads as TGTGCCAGCAGACAGGGAATCTACGAGCAGTACTTC.